These 26 T cell receptor beta chains share one sample of origin, sequenced in a study of Ad26.COV2.S vaccination and SARS-CoV-2 variants. Assay used: immunoSEQ multiplex PCR; TCRdb lists only in-frame clones, some missing. The sample lists more than 350,000 clones; about nine tenths were seen once. Treatment noted: about 20 received Ad26.COV2.S at low or high dose, single or two shots; a few received placebo; per-sample allocation not given. Sampling occurred on day 63 after the first vaccine or placebo injection. Here the sequenced sample was peripheral blood, taken in a trial of Ad26.COV2.S vaccine versus placebo. These receptors all come from a person between 18 and 65 years old who received the Ad26.COV2.S COVID-19 vaccine or a placebo.

V gene TRBV7-7 combines with J gene TRBJ2-7, with 8 positions matching TRBD2. Germline CDR1 SSHAT, CDR2 FNYEAQ (reference sequence). V was clipped by 6 bases and J by 7 bases; unmatched bases: 14. This CDR3 has 15 amino acids. The CDR3 sequence is CASRPLTGGPGEQYF. The CDR3 DNA sequence: TGTGCCAGCAGACCCTTGACGGGAGGGCCGGGGGAGCAGTACTTC.

This chain joins TRBV24-1 and TRBJ2-2; 9 bases align to TRBD2. Germline lookup yields CDR1 KGHDR and CDR2 SFDVKD. The ends lost 7 bases at V and 6 bases at J; junction bases unmatched: 8. The CDR3 is made up of 15 amino acids. The CDR3 nucleotides read TGTGCCACCAGAGTTAGCGGGAGTGGTGCCGGGGAGCTGTTTTTT. Translation gives CATRVSGSGAGELFF.

This clone occurred a few times. This chain links TRBV7-6 with TRBJ1-5, with 10 bases identical to TRBD1. The CDR3 is made up of 14 amino acids. Germline-derived CDR1 and CDR2 are SGHVS and FNYEAQ. The J segment lost 6 bases and the V segment lost 5 bases, leaving 4 bases of the junction unmatched. CDR3 coding DNA: TGTGCCAGCAGCACGACAGGGGGCAGTCAGCCCCAGCATTTT. Amino acids: CASSTTGGSQPQHF.

Here the CDR3 reads CASSPEWGNYGYTF. CDR3 nucleotide sequence: TGTGCCAGCTCCCCCGAGTGGGGGAACTATGGCTACACCTTC. The chain combines TRBV7-2 with TRBJ1-2; D is perhaps TRBD1 (5 bases). This CDR3 contains 14 residues. The ends were cut back, 8 bases at V and 2 bases at J, with 15 bases in the middle. Per germline, CDR1 SGHTA and CDR2 FQGNSA.

DNA for the CDR3: TGTGCCAGCAGCTTGGTGGCCAGGGCAAATTCACCCCTCCACTTT. It encodes CASSLVARANSPLHF. The V gene is TRBV5-6, the J gene TRBJ1-6; D perhaps matches TRBD1 (5 bases). This CDR3 contains 15 residues. Germline V gene data show CDR1 as SGHDT and CDR2 as YYEEEE. V gave up 0 bases and J gave up 7 bases, with 11 bases separating them.

This chain connects TRBV11-3 to TRBJ2-1; 10 bases fit TRBD2. Germline CDR1 and CDR2: SGHNT and YENEEA. There are 13 residues in the CDR3. The V and J ends lost 3 bases and 13 bases, in that order; junction bases with no gene match: 6. The CDR3 DNA sequence: TGTGCCAGCAGCTTTGGGTCTAGCGGGGGACAGTTCTTC. Translating gives CASSFGSSGGQFF.

The rearrangement links TRBV28 to TRBJ2-7; D unresolved. The germline V gene has CDR1 MDHEN and CDR2 SYDVKM. The V end lost 3 bases, the J end lost 5 bases, and 14 bases lay between the germline ends. The CDR3 contains 14 residues. The CDR3 coding sequence is TGTGCCAGCAGTTTTAACTTACAAAGGGACGAGCAGTACTTC. Residues: CASSFNLQRDEQYF.

This chain links TRBV28 with TRBJ1-2; TRBD1 matches at 8 bases. The trim removed 6 bases at V and 8 bases at J, leaving 8 bases unmatched. The CDR3 extends over 13 amino acids. Germline CDR1 MDHEN, CDR2 SYDVKM. The chain's CDR3 is CASRAPTGVGYTF. The CDR3 region has the DNA TGTGCCAGCAGAGCACCGACAGGGGTGGGCTACACCTTC.

This chain uses TRBV12-3 or TRBV12-4 with TRBJ2-7; no definite D call. Trimming stripped 3 bases from V and 5 bases from J, with 8 bases between. The CDR3 has 12 amino acids. The CDR3 loop is CASSFQVHEQYF. The CDR3 DNA follows: TGTGCCAGCAGTTTTCAGGTCCACGAGCAGTACTTC.

This chain uses TRBV2 with TRBJ2-5; perhaps D is TRBD1 or TRBD2 (6 bases each). V was cut by 8 bases and J by 5 bases, with 12 bases left in between. This CDR3 contains 12 residues. CDR1 is SNHLY and CDR2 is FYNNEI in the germline V gene. The CDR3 nucleotides are TGTGCCAGCGGAGGGGGGTATGAGACCCAGTACTTC. This gives the protein CASGGGYETQYF.

V usage is TRBV7-2 and J usage is TRBJ2-1, with 15 bases identical to TRBD2. V dropped 5 bases and J dropped 8; count of bases not matched to a gene: 7. CDR3 length: 16 amino acids. Germline CDR1 SGHTA, CDR2 FQGNSA. CDR3 region: CASSLRTSGRAYEQFF. CDR3 coding DNA: TGTGCCAGCAGCCTACGGACTAGCGGGAGGGCCTATGAGCAGTTCTTC.

A few counts support this clone. The rearrangement joins TRBV5-1 to TRBJ2-2; 7 bases map to TRBD2. This CDR3 spans 11 amino acids. The V gene's germline CDR1 is SGHRS and CDR2 YFSETQ. This CDR3 is CPGEGVGELFF. Written as DNA, the CDR3 is TGCCCGGGGGAGGGCGTCGGGGAGCTGTTTTTT.

The rearrangement uses TRBV7-9 and TRBJ2-5; D remains ambiguous. CDR3 length equals 14 residues. The germline V gene has CDR1 SEHNR and CDR2 FQNEAQ (reference sequence). The V and J ends lost 1 base and 5 bases respectively, with 11 bases between them. CDR3 coding DNA: TGTGCCAGCAGCTTAGTGGCGCTTCTGGAGACCCAGTACTTC. Its translation is CASSLVALLETQYF.

J is TRBJ1-1 and V is TRBV5-1, with D hard to call. CDR1 is SGHRS and CDR2 is YFSETQ in the germline V gene. V was trimmed by 7 bases and J by 1 base, leaving 14 bases between them. This CDR3 comprises 14 residues. The CDR3 DNA reads as TGCGCCAGCGAGCACGGAACGGGGAACACTGAAGCTTTCTTT. It specifies CASEHGTGNTEAFF.

This chain joins TRBV10-3 and TRBJ2-7; D is unresolved. Germline loops: CDR1 ENHRY, CDR2 SYGVKD. This CDR3 spans 14 amino acids. V lost 2 bases, J lost 5 bases, and 13 bases lay in between. The DNA for the CDR3 is TGTGCCATCAGTGAGCGTGAGGAAGACCACGAGCAGTACTTC. It is translated as CAISEREEDHEQYF.

The gene calls are TRBV9 and TRBJ2-1; 7 bases align to TRBD1. Germline CDR1 is SGDLS and CDR2 is YYNGEE. The V segment lost 4 bases and the J segment 3 bases; nucleotides outside the gene matches: 7. The CDR3 sequence is 15 residues long. The CDR3 DNA reads TGTGCCAGCAGCATTGGACAGGAATACTACAATGAGCAGTTCTTC. As protein: CASSIGQEYYNEQFF. The whole variable domain, filled in from reference TRBV9 and TRBJ2-1, reads DSGVTQTPKHLITATGQRVTLRCSPRSGDLSVYWYQQSLDQGLQFLIQYYNGEERAKGNILERFSAQQFPDLHSELNLSSLELGDSALYFCASSIGQEYYNEQFFGPGTRLTVL.

The V call is TRBV19, the J call TRBJ2-3; no definite D call. This CDR3 spans 15 amino acids. Trimming left V 1 base short and J 1 base short, with 9 bases between. Germline V CDR1 and CDR2: LNHDA, SQIVND (reference sequence). The DNA of the CDR3 is TGTGCCAGTAGTATAGCAGCAACTGGCACAGATACGCAGTATTTT. Amino acid sequence: CASSIAATGTDTQYF.

The CDR3 DNA sequence: TGTGCCAGCAGCTTAGTAGCGGGAGGCAACACCGGGGAGCTGTTTTTT. As protein: CASSLVAGGNTGELFF. This rearrangement joins TRBV7-3 to TRBJ2-2, with TRBD2 matching over 10 bases. This CDR3 has 16 amino acids. Trimming removed 2 bases from V and 2 bases from J; junction bases left unmatched: 2. Germline V gene lookup returns CDR1 SGHTA and CDR2 FQGTGA. The entire variable domain, with the rest obtained from reference TRBV7-3 and TRBJ2-2, is as follows: GAGVSQTPSNKVTEKGKYVELRCDPISGHTALYWYRQSLGQGPEFLIYFQGTGAADDSGLPNDRFFAVRPEGSVSTLKIQRTERGDSAVYLCASSLVAGGNTGELFFGEGSRLTVL.

The chain couples TRBV5-1 to TRBJ2-1, with 7 positions matching TRBD2. Losses at the gene ends were 3 bases for V and 3 bases for J; bases not matched to a gene: 9. There are 16 residues in the CDR3. Looked up from germline, CDR1 is SGHRS and CDR2 is YFSETQ. The CDR3 protein is CASSSSSGLYYNEQFF. CDR3 nucleotides: TGCGCCAGCAGCTCAAGTTCGGGACTATACTACAATGAGCAGTTCTTC.

This chain connects TRBV7-9 to TRBJ1-2, with a weak D call TRBD1 (6 bases). V lost 5 bases to trimming and J lost 4 bases, with 17 bases between them. This CDR3 has 15 amino acids. The V gene's germline CDR1 is SEHNR and CDR2 FQNEAQ (reference sequence). The CDR3 DNA sequence: TGTGCCAGCAGCCCGTACAGGGAAAAGGGCTATGGCTACACCTTC. Amino acids: CASSPYREKGYGYTF.

V gene TRBV6-1 combines with J gene TRBJ2-7; D may be TRBD1 or TRBD2 (5 bases each). In germline, CDR1 is MNHNS, CDR2 SASEGT. V lost 8 bases, J lost 1 base, and 18 bases lay in between. The CDR3 sequence is 15 residues long. CDR3 DNA: TGTGCCAGCGTCCCGGGACCCGAAAGGTCCTACGAGCAGTACTTC. Its translation is CASVPGPERSYEQYF.

This sequence joins TRBV30 and TRBJ2-7; the match to TRBD2 covers 9 bases. Germline V gene lookup returns CDR1 GTSNPN and CDR2 SVGIG (reference sequence). The CDR3 length is 14 residues. With 3 bases clipped from V and 5 bases from J, the junction kept 8 bases outside the gene matches. The CDR3 DNA reads TGTGCCTGGAGGGAGGCTAGCGGGACCCACGAGCAGTACTTC. Protein sequence: CAWREASGTHEQYF.

The chain couples TRBV2 to TRBJ2-5; D is undetermined. V was trimmed by 8 bases and J by 7 bases, leaving 17 bases between them. Germline-derived CDR1 and CDR2 are SNHLY and FYNNEI. This CDR3 contains 13 residues. In DNA form, the CDR3 reads TGTGCCAGCCTACTGAGACCTTCGGGGACCCAGTACTTC. This sequence encodes CASLLRPSGTQYF.

This CDR3 is CAISELRDGGDEQFF. The CDR3 region has the DNA TGTGCCATCAGTGAATTGCGGGATGGGGGCGATGAGCAGTTCTTC. The chain combines TRBV10-3 with TRBJ2-1; D is perhaps TRBD1 or TRBD2 (6 bases each). Germline V gene data show CDR1 as ENHRY and CDR2 as SYGVKD. The CDR3 extends over 15 amino acids. V was shortened by 3 bases and J by 8 bases, with 17 bases between the two germline ends.

The rearrangement links TRBV5-8 to TRBJ1-1, with 10 positions matching TRBD1. Germline CDR1 and CDR2: SGHTS and YDEGEE. After removal of 5 bases from V and 5 bases from J, the junction contained 6 bases not matched to a gene. The CDR3 loop spans 14 amino acids. CDR3 in amino acids: CASRRTGGRTEAFF. The CDR3 coding sequence is TGTGCCAGCAGAAGGACAGGGGGACGTACTGAAGCTTTCTTT.

The CDR3 loop reads CASNQGLKDTQYF. In DNA, the CDR3 is TGTGCCAGCAATCAGGGGCTAAAAGATACGCAGTATTTT. The chain couples TRBV2 to TRBJ2-3; D may be TRBD1 (6 bases). This CDR3 comprises 13 residues. Deletions cut 7 bases from V and 5 bases from J, with 13 bases between. Germline V gene data show CDR1 as SNHLY and CDR2 as FYNNEI.